This TCR beta chain emerged from a study of blood T cells in healthy people across ages (dated by TCRdb to the mid-2010s). For context, the study as a whole: In model experiments, roughly one uniquely barcoded TCR beta cDNA molecule per two T cells was captured by template switching. The study analyzed two additional independent replicas of 1 million unique cDNA reads from the same blood draw for two donors, one aged 18 to 29 and one aged 80 or older. Four age groups were formed from the donors: young (average 16 years), middle-aged (approximately 40), aged (roughly 58) and long-lived (less than 85). To track age-related changes in TCR beta repertoire diversity, the study relied on deep sequencing normalized with unique cDNA molecular identifiers.

Systemically healthy Caucasian individuals from Russia, approximately 39 in total and aged roughly 6 to 100 years, were included as donors. Roughly 11 milliliters of peripheral blood were drawn from each donor into EDTA-treated Vacutainer tubes. PBMCs were isolated by Ficoll-Paque density-gradient centrifugation, with at least 7 million obtained per sample. Trizol reagent was used to extract total RNA from the PBMCs, yielding at least 5.5 micrograms per sample. The percentages of naive CD45RAhigh/CD27high T cells were determined by flow cytometry on a PBMC aliquot from every donor. To prepare the library, 5' RACE was applied. Reads for this sample came from an Illumina HiSeq 2500. A second PCR of about 6 to 12 cycles was performed with a sample-barcoded 5' primer and a J-beta primer mix. Each TCR beta cDNA molecule received a unique molecular identifier from a template-switch 5' adaptor carrying 12 random nucleotides. Each sample yielded at least 3 million CDR3-containing paired-end reads. First-strand cDNA synthesis was performed from all RNA using the Mint cDNA synthesis kit, with priming by a TRBC-specific oligonucleotide. Following uracil-DNA glycosylase treatment, a first 18-cycle PCR with universal primers M1SS and BC2_uni_R was performed on all cDNA. As for the original processing: Normalization of each sample was performed by random selection of 1 million high-quality reads, each carrying a distinct molecular identifier. Reads sharing molecular identifiers were discarded rather than binned into consensus sequences. CDR3 identification, clonotype clustering and error correction used MiTCR with a Q25 quality threshold and the strictest error-elimination algorithm. Lower-bound total TCR beta diversity was estimated with a nonparametric unseen species model using Euler transformation. The public reads were quality trimmed at Q25 with fastp and then assembled into clones with MiXCR by TCRdb, keeping productive beta chains. CDR3 protein sequences are deduplicated, and each keeps its most common genes and DNA. The V and J calls were not made by the authors but by TCRdb's processing. For this sample there are around 700,000 distinct CDR3 sequences; more than 20% appear just once. 9.4% of the sample is in the top ten clones.

This clonotype was picked up a small number of times. Its target antigen remains unknown. Per-nucleotide qualities are absent, and no much larger clonotype sits a single base away. V sheds 1 base and J sheds 9 bases, leaving 14 bases between their ends. From cysteine to phenylalanine, the CDR3 is 14 amino acids long. Only the CDR3 portion is preserved as DNA: 42 bases, with reading frame beginning at the first base. The germline V gene supplies CDR1 LGHNA and CDR2 YSLEER. General study outcomes and caveats: Compared with the aged group, the long-lived group had more naive CD4+ T cells, fewer expanded clones and increased TCR diversity, suggesting age selection. Because donor CMV infection status was unknown, age-related changes in expanded clonotypes were potentially confounded. As age increased, observed TCR beta diversity per million T cells dropped in a roughly linear way, and a significant reduction was already evident by age roughly 36. Total diversity estimates from one million sequenced T cells were considered lower bounds and underestimates. Since profiling was done on bulk unsorted PBMCs, naive and antigen-experienced compartments could not be conclusively compared. There was a strong correlation between observed TCR beta diversity and the percentage of naive T cells measured by flow cytometry.

The data also belong to a second study, concerning T cells of mothers and their children. As that second paper reports: The donors were nine systemically healthy Caucasian individuals, made up of three mothers and their six children. cDNA synthesis consumed the entire amount of extracted RNA, loaded at about 1.5 ug RNA in each 15 ul reaction. In the second PCR, the M1S primer added sample barcodes and 2-4 random nucleotides. Each mother yielded over 9 million TCR beta CDR3 reads and each child some 3 million reads. Thymic selection shapes the output of TCR recombination in a similar way in related and unrelated pairs, and inherited differences have a minor effect. Related mother-child pairs always showed normalized repertoire overlap that was slightly higher than in unrelated mother-child pairs, though the difference was never significant. No persistent microchimeric T cell clones were detected, at a sensitivity of approximately 100 clones per million clonotypes. Deep NGS was used in the study to compare the TCR beta repertoires of mothers and children and to look for features that separate related mother-child pairs from unrelated individuals. The mean age was roughly 44 +/- 4 years for the mothers and approximately 11 +/- 4 years for the children. After adapter ligation was performed with NEBNext reagents, the libraries were sequenced on an Illumina HiSeq 2000 with 100+100 nt paired-end reads. To prevent cross-contamination, the mother and child libraries were prepared a month apart and were sequenced in separate runs. Between roughly 450,000 and 2,200,000 distinct TCR beta clonotypes were identified per donor. Naive TCR beta clonotypes were estimated from low-frequency clonotypes matched to each donor's FACS-determined naive share, without sorting.

This TCR derives from a boy between 10 and 17 years old in good health. Sequencing used blood. Rearrangement joined TRBV4-3 to TRBJ2-3; the D gene cannot be resolved reliably. Read as DNA, the sequence is TGCGCCAGCAGCCAAGTTAAATCAACCGGAACGCAGTATTTT. Translated, this gives CASSQVKSTGTQYF.